The T cell receptor (beta chain) described here comes from a study of Graves' ophthalmopathy and Graves' hyperthyroidism. If no ophthalmopathy appeared within 18 months of follow-up, hyperthyroidism was termed stable. Certain patients, namely those with other autoimmune diseases, uncontrolled infections, pregnancy or lactation, were excluded. As the starting material, approximately 10 ml of fresh peripheral blood yielded the PBMCs. This clonotype was counted a few times. Its antigen is unidentified. A read error may account for a junction end that differs from germline. The CDR3 is made up of 14 amino acids. Germline values: CDR1 SGHRS, CDR2 YFSETQ. Broader study findings: Most thyroid clonotypes expanded beyond 0.001 frequency were also found in blood.

TCR beta CDR3 amplification used RNA transcripts. Scientists carried out first-round RT-PCR using HTBI primers and then a second-round multiplex PCR. TCRdb re-derived calls from the multiplex PCR reads in MiXCR, one entry per CDR3 protein. Among 620,000 or so distinct CDR3 sequences listed, 22% were seen once. The gene calls are TRBV5-1 and TRBJ2-4; TRBD1 matches 8 bases. Sequenced material: peripheral blood. This clonotype was sampled from a woman younger than 30 with stable Graves' hyperthyroidism. Some clones in this sample may be carry-over from other donors' samples. This CDR3 is CASSRGQVENIKYF. As DNA, the CDR3 is TGCGCCAGCAGCAGGGGACAGGTGGAAAACATTAAGTACTTC.